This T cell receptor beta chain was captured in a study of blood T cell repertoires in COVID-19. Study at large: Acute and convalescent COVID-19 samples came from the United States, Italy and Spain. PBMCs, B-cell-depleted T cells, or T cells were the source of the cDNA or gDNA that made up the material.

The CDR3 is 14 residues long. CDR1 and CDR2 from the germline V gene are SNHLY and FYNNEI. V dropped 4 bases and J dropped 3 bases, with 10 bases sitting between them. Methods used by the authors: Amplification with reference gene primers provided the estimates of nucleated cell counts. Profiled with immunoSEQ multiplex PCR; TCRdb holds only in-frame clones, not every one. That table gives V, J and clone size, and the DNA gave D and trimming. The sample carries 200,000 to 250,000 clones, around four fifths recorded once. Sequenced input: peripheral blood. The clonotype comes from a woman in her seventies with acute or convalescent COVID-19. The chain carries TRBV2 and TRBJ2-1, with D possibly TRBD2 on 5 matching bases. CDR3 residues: CASSGTAGYNEQFF. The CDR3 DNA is TGTGCCAGCAGTGGGACTGCCGGCTACAATGAGCAGTTCTTC. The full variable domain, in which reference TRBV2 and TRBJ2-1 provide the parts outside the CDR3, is EPEVTQTPSHQVTQMGQEVILRCVPISNHLYFYWYRQILGQKVEFLVSFYNNEISEKSEIFDDQFSVERPDGSNFTLKIRSTKLEDSAMYFCASSGTAGYNEQFFGPGTRLTVL.